This TCR beta chain is drawn from a study of blood T cell repertoires in COVID-19. Study overall: Italy, Spain and the United States were the sources of the convalescent and acute COVID-19 samples. T cells, B-cell-depleted T cells, or PBMCs provided the cDNA or gDNA that served as material.

Per the study methods: How many nucleated cells were present was estimated from reference gene primer amplification. The assay was immunoSEQ multiplex PCR, and TCRdb's table has in-frame clones only and misses some. The V and J calls and clone size come from that table; D and trimming were worked out from the DNA. The sample holds about 190,000 clones; around 90% are singletons and the top ten take approximately 6.7%. This CDR3 contains 13 residues. Trimming pared 5 bases from V and 5 bases from J, leaving 10 bases between. Per the germline V gene, CDR1 is SNHLY and CDR2 is FYNNEI. This receptor was taken from a man between 35 and 55 years old with acute or convalescent COVID-19. Sequenced sample: peripheral blood. The V call is TRBV2, the J call TRBJ2-1; D is unclear. The CDR3 reads CASSRISDNEQFF. In DNA, the CDR3 is TGTGCCAGCAGTAGAATTAGTGACAATGAGCAGTTCTTC.